The clone carrying this T cell receptor beta chain was picked up a small number of times. The CDR3 contains 15 residues. V lost 2 bases and J 0 bases, leaving 9 bases between the germline ends. Germline V gene data show CDR1 as ENHRY and CDR2 as SYGVKD. The sample is drawn from a study of CD8+ T cells in alopecia areata. On the study more broadly: Treated patients took oral tofacitinib at 5 to 10 mg twice daily.

Sequencing used cDNA as its template, made by extracting RNA and reverse transcribing it. Libraries were prepared by immunoSEQ multiplex PCR; TCRdb keeps only in-frame clonotypes and omits some of them. Of under 250,000 clones listed, 57% were seen once; the top ten hold roughly 0.47%. The source is a human donor with alopecia areata. Sequenced here: CD4+ T cells sorted from blood, sampled at week 0. This chain joins TRBV10-3 and TRBJ2-3, with D unclear. The CDR3 nucleotides are TGTGCCATCAGTGAGCGGGCAACTAGCACAGATACGCAGTATTTT. Translating it yields CAISERATSTDTQYF.